These T cell receptor beta chains were read from a single sample in a study of cytomegalovirus exposure and HLA in healthy donors. Produced via immunoSEQ multiplex PCR; TCRdb's table is partial and in-frame only. In the table there are over 200,000 clones, 85% of which are singletons. The specimen was PBMCs. All receptors come from a human donor in good health. CDR3s include the opening cysteine and the closing phenylalanine or tryptophan. Fields, in order: V gene, J gene, clone size, D gene, CDR3 protein, CDR3 DNA. The D gene is left open where the match is weak. Size values are once, few and many counts, or a class for expanded clones, and some rows have none.

>TRBV6-1|TRBJ2-7|.|TRBD1
CASSETGEYEQYF
TGTGCCAGCAGTGAGACAGGGGAGTACGAGCAGTACTTC
>TRBV10-2|TRBJ1-2|.|TRBD1
CASTAGQGFYGYTF
TGCGCCAGCACGGCGGGACAGGGGTTTTATGGCTACACCTTC
>TRBV9|TRBJ2-2|.|TRBD1
CASSVGQGRNTGELFF
TGTGCCAGCAGCGTGGGACAGGGGAGAAACACCGGGGAGCTGTTTTTT
>TRBV6-6|TRBJ2-7|.|.
CASSYLRDSYEQYF
TGTGCCAGCAGTTACTTGCGGGACTCCTACGAGCAGTACTTC
>TRBV29-1|TRBJ2-7|once|.
CSVALVQALREQYF
TGCAGCGTTGCGTTAGTACAGGCCCTGCGAGAGCAGTACTTC
>TRBV6-5|TRBJ2-1|.|TRBD2
CASKGGDSGSIEQFF
TGTGCCTCCAAGGGAGGGGACTCCGGTTCGATTGAGCAGTTCTTC
>TRBV6-5|TRBJ2-3|.|.
CASSRLAEDTQYF
TGTGCCAGCAGCCGTCTTGCGGAAGATACGCAGTATTTT
>TRBV29-1|TRBJ2-5|.|TRBD2
CSGSGNQETQYF
TGCAGCGGTAGCGGGAACCAAGAGACCCAGTACTTC
>TRBV19|TRBJ1-5|.|.
CASSIGLGNQPQHF
TGTGCCAGTAGTATCGGACTGGGCAATCAGCCCCAGCATTTT
>TRBV27|TRBJ2-1|.|.
CASSLEREPVNEQFF
TGTGCCAGCAGTTTAGAGAGGGAGCCCGTCAATGAGCAGTTCTTC
>TRBV28|TRBJ2-3|.|.
CASPWGHDTQYF
TGTGCCAGCCCATGGGGGCACGATACGCAGTATTTT
>TRBV11-2|TRBJ2-1|once|TRBD2
CASSLVGGIGLAGTEQFF
TGTGCCAGCAGCTTAGTAGGGGGAATCGGACTAGCGGGCACTGAGCAGTTCTTC
>TRBV5-1|TRBJ2-3|.|TRBD1
CASSKTGDTDTQYF
TGCGCCAGCAGCAAAACAGGGGACACAGATACGCAGTATTTT
>TRBV5-1|TRBJ2-5|.|.
CASSLDLSQETQYF
TGCGCCAGCAGCTTGGATCTCAGTCAAGAGACCCAGTACTTC
>TRBV7-7|TRBJ2-3|.|.
CASSRLGGLGGDTQYF
TGTGCTAGCAGCCGCCTCGGGGGACTCGGGGGAGATACGCAGTATTTT
>TRBV5-1|TRBJ2-3|.|TRBD2
CASSLETSADTQYF
TGCGCCAGCAGCTTGGAAACTAGCGCAGATACGCAGTATTTT
>TRBV18|TRBJ1-3|.|.
CASSPGGINGNTIYF
TGTGCCAGCTCACCAGGGGGGATAAATGGAAACACCATATATTTT
>TRBV4-2|TRBJ1-2|few|.
CASSTVNGYTF
TGTGCCAGCAGTACTGTGAATGGCTACACCTTC
>TRBV5-5|TRBJ2-1|once|TRBD2
CASNLEWGLAGGGAGEQFF
TGTGCCAGCAACTTGGAGTGGGGGTTAGCGGGAGGAGGGGCGGGTGAGCAGTTCTTC
>TRBV6-4|TRBJ2-1|.|.
CASSERDYNEQFF
TGTGCCAGCAGTGAGCGGGATTACAATGAGCAGTTCTTC
>TRBV5-6|TRBJ2-1|.|TRBD2
CASSRWASGSIEQFF
TGTGCCAGCAGCCGGTGGGCTAGCGGGTCTATTGAGCAGTTCTTC
>TRBV7-2|TRBJ2-3|few|TRBD2
CASSRTRTSGRPDTQYF
TGTGCCAGCAGCCGCACTCGGACTAGCGGGAGACCAGATACGCAGTATTTT
>TRBV2|TRBJ2-7|.|.
CASRFEGSSYEQYF
TGTGCCAGCAGGTTCGAAGGGAGCTCCTACGAGCAGTACTTC
>TRBV7-9|TRBJ1-2|.|TRBD1
CASSSGQGYGYTF
TGTGCCAGCAGCTCGGGACAGGGCTATGGCTACACCTTC
>TRBV4-1|TRBJ2-1|.|TRBD2
CASSLFNGGGREGNEQFF
TGCGCCAGCAGCCTATTTAATGGGGGGGGACGAGAGGGCAATGAGCAGTTCTTC
>TRBV6-1|TRBJ2-1|.|.
CASTPSYLSYNEQFF
TGTGCCAGCACTCCAAGCTATCTCTCCTACAATGAGCAGTTCTTC
>TRBV9|TRBJ2-1|few|.
CASSVMSETRGEQFF
TGTGCCAGCAGCGTAATGAGCGAAACCCGCGGGGAGCAGTTCTTC
>TRBV5-1|TRBJ2-3|.|TRBD2
CASSLSAGADTQYF
TGCGCCAGCAGCTTGTCAGCGGGAGCAGATACGCAGTATTTT
>TRBV27|TRBJ1-2|.|TRBD1
CASSRETGENYGYTF
TGTGCCAGCAGTAGAGAGACAGGGGAAAACTATGGCTACACCTTC
>TRBV25-1|TRBJ1-2|.|TRBD1
CASRGDGLRTGGYTF
TGTGCCAGCAGAGGGGACGGACTAAGGACAGGCGGCTACACCTTC
>TRBV19|TRBJ2-7|.|.
CASGRGTPTYEQYF
TGTGCCAGTGGAAGGGGGACACCTACCTACGAGCAGTACTTC
>TRBV6-1|TRBJ1-1|.|TRBD1
CASSQHRGVEAFF
TGTGCCAGCAGTCAACACAGGGGAGTTGAAGCTTTCTTT
>TRBV19|TRBJ2-7|.|TRBD1
CASSIRGQGRSYEQYF
TGTGCCAGTAGTATTCGTGGACAGGGCCGCTCCTACGAGCAGTACTTC
>TRBV19|TRBJ2-3|.|TRBD2
CASMAGLAGVKDTQYF
TGTGCCAGTATGGCGGGGCTAGCGGGAGTGAAAGATACGCAGTATTTT
>TRBV21-1|TRBJ2-7|.|.
CASSKRRDRGYHEQYF
TGTGCCAGCAGCAAAAGAAGGGACAGGGGATACCACGAGCAGTACTTC
>TRBV4-3|TRBJ2-4|few|TRBD1
CASSRGQAAKNIQYF
TGCGCCAGCAGCCGCGGACAGGCAGCCAAAAACATTCAGTACTTC
>TRBV9|TRBJ2-7|once|TRBD1
CASSAQSGTGVDYEQYF
TGTGCCAGCAGCGCCCAGTCCGGGACAGGGGTAGACTACGAGCAGTACTTC
>TRBV2|TRBJ2-4|.|TRBD1
CASSEPTGTKNIQYF
TGTGCCAGCAGTGAACCGACAGGGACCAAAAACATTCAGTACTTC
>TRBV30|TRBJ1-6|.|.
CAWTAGQSPLHF
TGTGCCTGGACGGCAGGGCAATCACCCCTCCACTTT
>TRBV5-4|TRBJ2-1|few|TRBD2
CASSLELAGPSYNEQFF
TGTGCCAGCAGCTTGGAGCTAGCGGGACCCTCCTACAATGAGCAGTTCTTC
>TRBV5-4|TRBJ1-4|.|.
CASSEQGLEEKLFF
TGTGCCAGCAGCGAACAGGGCCTAGAGGAAAAACTGTTTTTT
>TRBV6-5|TRBJ2-7|.|.
CASSYGSGNEQYF
TGTGCCAGCAGTTACGGCTCAGGAAACGAGCAGTACTTC
>TRBV5-1|TRBJ2-7|.|.
CASSLGSEYEQYF
TGCGCCAGCAGCTTGGGCAGCGAATACGAGCAGTACTTC
>TRBV28|TRBJ2-1|once|.
CASSLLIAEVSYNEQFF
TGTGCCAGCAGTTTACTTATAGCGGAGGTCTCCTACAATGAGCAGTTCTTC
>TRBV27|TRBJ2-7|.|TRBD2
CASSSRLAGVAEQYF
TGTGCCAGCAGTTCCAGACTAGCGGGAGTTGCCGAGCAGTACTTC
>TRBV6-1|TRBJ2-2|.|.
CASNINGARTGELFF
TGTGCCAGCAACATAAACGGAGCACGCACCGGGGAGCTGTTTTTT
>TRBV10-3|TRBJ1-5|.|TRBD1
CAISEGTGAQPQHF
TGTGCCATCAGTGAGGGGACAGGGGCTCAGCCCCAGCATTTT
>TRBV12-5|TRBJ2-7|.|.
CASSLHLGSGNYEQYF
TGTGCTAGTAGTCTGCACCTAGGTAGCGGAAACTACGAGCAGTACTTC
>TRBV2|TRBJ1-2|.|TRBD1
CASSEWDSSSRYTF
TGTGCCAGCAGTGAATGGGACAGCTCTAGCCGCTACACCTTC
>TRBV15|TRBJ2-3|.|.
CATSPLSGSKDTQYF
TGTGCCACCAGCCCATTAAGCGGATCCAAAGATACGCAGTATTTT
>TRBV6-4|TRBJ2-3|.|TRBD2
CASSRTSASTDTQYF
TGTGCCAGCAGCAGGACTAGCGCCAGCACAGATACGCAGTATTTT
>TRBV7-9|TRBJ2-1|few|.
CASSPTQVNRNEQFF
TGTGCCAGCAGCCCGACACAAGTAAATCGGAACGAGCAGTTCTTC
>TRBV4-1|TRBJ1-1|.|TRBD1
CASSHFSPGQGASEAFF
TGCGCCAGCAGCCATTTCTCCCCCGGACAGGGGGCCTCTGAAGCTTTCTTT
>TRBV5-1|TRBJ2-6|.|TRBD2
CASRSGGTNSGANVLTF
TGCGCCAGCCGGTCGGGGGGGACTAACTCTGGGGCCAACGTCCTGACTTTC
>TRBV5-4|TRBJ2-1|.|TRBD2
CASSSWTSGGYNEQFF
TGTGCCAGCAGCTCCTGGACTAGCGGGGGATACAATGAGCAGTTCTTC